The 11 T cell receptor beta chains presented below share a single source sample, sequenced in a study of T cell changes during pregnancy in multiple sclerosis. Profiling relied on immunoSEQ multiplex PCR, and the TCRdb table lists in-frame clones only, not all of them. Of roughly 30,000 clones in the sample, 89% were seen once. The starting material was CD8+ T cells from peripheral blood mononuclear cells, obtained in the second trimester of pregnancy. The receptors here all came from a female donor with multiple sclerosis, enrolled in a pregnancy study.

The chain links TRBV6-5 to TRBJ2-2, with TRBD1 matching 7 bases. Germline loops: CDR1 MNHEY, CDR2 SVGAGI. The junction had 5 bases not matched to a gene; V was cut back by 7 bases and J by 3 bases. The CDR3 spans 14 residues. The CDR3: CASTGTDYTGELFF. The CDR3 DNA is TGTGCCAGCACCGGGACAGACTACACCGGGGAGCTGTTTTTT.

The chain joins TRBV9 to TRBJ1-2; D is perhaps TRBD1 (6 bases). The CDR3 contains 14 residues. The germline V and J ends were trimmed by 4 bases and 6 bases, with 16 bases remaining between them. Germline V lookup: CDR1 SGDLS, CDR2 YYNGEE. The CDR3 nucleotides read TGTGCCAGCAGCCCAGGACAGCTTCCTCATGGCTACACCTTC. It is translated as CASSPGQLPHGYTF.

The chain links TRBV2 to TRBJ1-2; unclear D gene. CDR3 length: 13 residues. Trimming pared 7 bases from V and 0 bases from J, leaving 9 bases between. CDR1 SNHLY and CDR2 FYNNEI come from the germline V gene. The DNA of the CDR3 is TGTGCCAGCATGGGCAGGCCTAACTATGGCTACACCTTC. Amino acid sequence: CASMGRPNYGYTF. The full variable domain, completed using reference TRBV2 and TRBJ1-2, is EPEVTQTPSHQVTQMGQEVILRCVPISNHLYFYWYRQILGQKVEFLVSFYNNEISEKSEIFDDQFSVERPDGSNFTLKIRSTKLEDSAMYFCASMGRPNYGYTFGSGTRLTVV.

This chain links TRBV27 with TRBJ1-1; a possible D gene is TRBD1 (5 bases). Germline V CDR1 and CDR2: MNHEY, SMNVEV (reference sequence). V was cut by 5 bases and J by 2 bases, with 18 bases left in between. The CDR3 consists of 16 residues. The CDR3 sequence is CASSPATALPNTEAFF. The DNA of the CDR3 is TGTGCCAGCAGTCCCGCGACAGCCCTCCCAAACACTGAAGCTTTCTTT.

The chain uses TRBV13 and TRBJ2-7, with D maybe TRBD1 (5 bases). The ends were cut back, 9 bases at V and 0 bases at J, with 12 bases in the middle. From germline, CDR1 is PRHDT and CDR2 FYEKMQ (reference sequence). CDR3 length equals 13 residues. Here the CDR3 DNA reads TGTGCCAGTGGCCAAGGGGTCTCCTACGAGCAGTACTTC. Encoded protein: CASGQGVSYEQYF.

J is TRBJ2-6 and V is TRBV29-1; 8 bases match TRBD1. Germline values: CDR1 SQVTM, CDR2 ANQGSEA. CDR3 length: 17 residues. Trimming removed 0 bases from V and 1 base from J; junction bases left unmatched: 5. The CDR3 nucleotides are TGCAGCGTTGAAGACAGGGACAGGAAATCTGGGGCCAACGTCCTGACTTTC. Translation: CSVEDRDRKSGANVLTF. Full variable domain (rest looked up from reference TRBV29-1 and TRBJ2-6): SAVISQKPSRDICQRGTSLTIQCQVDSQVTMMFWYRQQPGQSLTLIATANQGSEATYESGFVIDKFPISRPNLTFSTLTVSNMSPEDSSIYLCSVEDRDRKSGANVLTFGAGSRLTVL.

The table lists this clone with a few counts. The chain couples TRBV6-5 to TRBJ1-2, with D tentatively TRBD1 (6 bases). V shed 6 bases and J shed 3 bases, with 14 bases lying between them. Germline assignment: CDR1 MNHEY and CDR2 SVGAGI. This CDR3 spans 14 amino acids. In DNA form, the CDR3 reads TGTGCCAGCAGGGACTCCGGGACACACTATGGCTACACCTTC. This codes for CASRDSGTHYGYTF.

V usage is TRBV9 and J usage is TRBJ1-1; TRBD1 is a possible D gene (5 bases). The CDR3 is made up of 17 amino acids. CDR1 is SGDLS, CDR2 YYNGEE, per germline. Trimming took 0 bases from V and 0 from J, leaving 15 bases between them. CDR3 sequence reads: CASSVGGSVPMNTEAFF. The CDR3 region has the DNA TGTGCCAGCAGCGTAGGGGGCTCGGTCCCTATGAACACTGAAGCTTTCTTT.

About this clone itself: This CDR3 is also generated by other DNA sequences in the sample. V gene TRBV27 combines with J gene TRBJ1-2, with D hard to call. Per germline, CDR1 MNHEY and CDR2 SMNVEV (reference sequence). The CDR3 consists of 13 residues. The V end was cut by 3 bases, the J end by 1 base, with 6 bases between. The CDR3: CASSFSVNYGYTF. In DNA form, the CDR3 reads TGTGCCAGCAGTTTCAGCGTTAACTATGGCTACACCTTC.

This clone was observed a single time. This rearrangement joins TRBV28 to TRBJ2-3; 9 nucleotides line up with TRBD2. The CDR3 has 16 residues. J gave up 1 base and V 3 bases, and 5 bases lay outside the gene matches. Per germline, CDR1 MDHEN and CDR2 SYDVKM. CDR3 loop: CASSFPWTSGTDTQYF. The DNA for the CDR3 is TGTGCCAGCAGTTTCCCCTGGACTAGCGGCACAGATACGCAGTATTTT.

The V call is TRBV15, the J call TRBJ1-4; D perhaps matches TRBD1 (5 bases). Germline V gene lookup returns CDR1 LNHNV and CDR2 YYDKDF (reference sequence). This CDR3 has 14 residues. Trimming took 5 bases from V and 5 from J, leaving 12 bases between them. The CDR3 coding sequence is TGTGCCACCAGCGCCCTGGGGCCGAATGAAAAACTGTTTTTT. It yields the protein CATSALGPNEKLFF.